The 15 T cell receptor beta chains listed next were all sequenced from one sample in a study of blood T cell repertoires in COVID-19. Measured with immunoSEQ multiplex PCR; TCRdb has only the in-frame clones, and not every one. This sample has around 200,000 clones, with around 80% found just once. Sequencing was carried out using peripheral blood. The receptor set was obtained from a woman older than 75 with active or convalescent COVID-19.

The CDR3 nucleotides are TGTGCCAGCAGTGACCGGACTAAGGGTCGTTACAATGAGCAGTTCTTC. It is translated as CASSDRTKGRYNEQFF. J is TRBJ2-1 and V is TRBV6-4, with a possible D match to TRBD2 (6 bases). Germline CDR1 and CDR2: MRHNA and SNTAGT. V shed 2 bases and J shed 4 bases, with 15 bases lying between them. This CDR3 has 16 residues.

This clone occurred once. This chain links TRBV5-1 with TRBJ2-1; 9 nucleotides align to TRBD1. From germline, CDR1 is SGHRS and CDR2 YFSETQ. Trimming at V came to 4 bases and at J to 5 bases, leaving 13 bases not matched to a gene. The CDR3 totals 17 residues. The CDR3: CASSVTGGNIGDNEQFF. The CDR3 nucleotides read TGCGCCAGCAGCGTGACAGGGGGGAACATTGGGGACAATGAGCAGTTCTTC.

This clone was observed once. The gene calls are TRBV20-1 and TRBJ2-7; tentative D call: TRBD1 (5 bases). This CDR3 has 11 residues. Per the germline V gene, CDR1 is DFQATT and CDR2 is SNEGSKA (reference sequence). Trimming pared 6 bases from V and 3 bases from J, leaving 9 bases between. This chain's CDR3 is CSALGDYEQYF. The CDR3 nucleotides read TGCAGTGCCTTAGGGGACTACGAGCAGTACTTC.

In DNA form, the CDR3 reads TGTGCCAGCAGTTATAGGGTATGGGAGGATCAGCCCCAGCATTTT. This sequence encodes CASSYRVWEDQPQHF. The chain combines TRBV6-2 or TRBV6-3 with TRBJ1-5; unclear D gene. Germline CDR1 MNHEY, CDR2 SVGEGT. The V end was cut by 3 bases, the J end by 5 bases, with 14 bases between. The CDR3 runs to 15 residues.

The chain joins TRBV28 to TRBJ2-7; 10 bases map to TRBD2. This CDR3 is 14 amino acids long. The junction had 5 bases not matched to a gene; V was cut back by 5 bases and J by 4 bases. The germline V gene encodes CDR1 MDHEN and CDR2 SYDVKM. The CDR3 region is CASSPGLAKYEQYF. The CDR3 bases are TGTGCCAGCAGTCCGGGACTAGCGAAGTACGAGCAGTACTTC.

This clone has a single count. The chain is built from TRBV5-1 and TRBJ1-2; D not certain. Trimming shortened V by 4 bases and J by 8 bases, and 12 bases separated the two germline ends. CDR1 SGHRS and CDR2 YFSETQ come from the germline V gene. The CDR3 runs to 12 residues. The DNA for the CDR3 is TGCGCCAGCAGCATCGACGACGGGGGCTACACCTTC. It encodes CASSIDDGGYTF.

This sequence joins TRBV3-1 (or the pseudogene TRBV3-2) and TRBJ2-1, with TRBD2 matching 7 bases. After removal of 3 bases from V and 6 bases from J, the junction contained 14 bases not matched to a gene. Germline values: CDR1 LGHDT, CDR2 YNNKEL (reference sequence). The CDR3 covers 17 residues. The CDR3: CASSHGAGVDLVNEQFF. The CDR3 nucleotides read TGTGCCAGCAGCCATGGGGCGGGGGTTGATTTGGTCAATGAGCAGTTCTTC.

As for this clone: The same CDR3 can be traced to other DNA sequences in this sample. The chain couples TRBV5-4 to TRBJ1-1, with 9 bases fitting TRBD1. This CDR3 region has 15 residues. Germline CDR1 reads SGHNT; CDR2 reads YYREEE (reference sequence). V lost 3 bases, J lost 1 base, and 4 bases stayed unmatched. In DNA, the CDR3 is TGTGCCAGCAGCTCACCGGGACAGGGGAACACTGAAGCTTTCTTT. Protein: CASSSPGQGNTEAFF.

The chain combines TRBV5-4 with TRBJ2-1; 7 bases agree with TRBD2. Germline V gene sequence: CDR1 SGHNT, CDR2 YYREEE (reference sequence). The CDR3 contains 15 residues. J gave up 0 bases and V 5 bases, and 5 bases lay outside the gene matches. The chain's CDR3 is CASRLGGSSYNEQFF. The CDR3 DNA reads TGTGCCAGCAGGCTGGGCGGGAGCTCCTACAATGAGCAGTTCTTC.

This chain joins TRBV7-2 and TRBJ1-5, with a weak D call TRBD1 (5 bases). This CDR3 contains 16 residues. Germline CDR1 SGHTA, CDR2 FQGNSA. Between the trimmed V and J ends, which lost 5 bases and 1 base, there was a span of 15 bases. The CDR3 DNA reads TGTGCCAGCAGCCCAGGGCCCGTTGGGAGCAATCAGCCCCAGCATTTT. It yields the protein CASSPGPVGSNQPQHF.

This chain links TRBV3-1 (or the pseudogene TRBV3-2) with TRBJ2-7; no firm D call. The CDR3 has 12 residues. The V end lost 1 base, the J end lost 6 bases, and 7 bases lay between the germline ends. Germline V gene lookup returns CDR1 LGHDT and CDR2 YNNKEL (reference sequence). This CDR3 reads CASSQGGLEQYF. The CDR3 nucleotides are TGTGCCAGCAGCCAAGGAGGTCTCGAGCAGTACTTC.

V and J are TRBV6-5 and TRBJ2-1; D unresolved. Trimming cost V 2 bases and J 4 bases, with 9 bases left between them. The germline V gene encodes CDR1 MNHEY and CDR2 SVGAGI. There are 14 residues in the CDR3. This chain's CDR3 is CASSYIRGYNEQFF. The CDR3 nucleotides read TGTGCCAGCAGTTACATAAGAGGATACAATGAGCAGTTCTTC.

V and J are TRBV18 and TRBJ2-5, with TRBD1 matching over 8 bases. The CDR3 loop spans 14 amino acids. V dropped 6 bases and J dropped 3; count of bases not matched to a gene: 6. Germline V gives CDR1 KGHSH, CDR2 LQKENI. This CDR3 reads CASSLNRGEETQYF. The CDR3 DNA reads TGTGCCAGCTCGCTAAACAGGGGGGAAGAGACCCAGTACTTC.

The V gene is TRBV7-3, the J gene TRBJ2-7; D is possibly TRBD2 (7 bases). This CDR3 has 15 residues. Germline values: CDR1 SGHTA, CDR2 FQGTGA. The ends were cut back, 2 bases at V and 4 bases at J, with 15 bases in the middle. CDR3 protein: CASSLVGGRGYEQYF. The DNA of the CDR3 is TGTGCCAGCAGCTTAGTGGGGGGGCGCGGGTACGAGCAGTACTTC.

The chain uses TRBV19 and TRBJ2-1; tentatively, D is TRBD2 (6 bases). This CDR3 is built from 14 residues. The germline V gene has CDR1 LNHDA and CDR2 SQIVND (reference sequence). Trimming pared 8 bases from V and 7 bases from J, leaving 18 bases between. The CDR3 coding sequence is TGTGCCAGTCGGGACTCCGAGAGTGGTAATGAGCAGTTCTTC. Its translation is CASRDSESGNEQFF.